This T cell receptor (beta chain) was obtained from a study of shared clonotypes between healthy human individuals. The CDR3 runs 16 residues. Germline lookup yields CDR1 SGHNT and CDR2 YYREEE (reference sequence). The J segment lost 1 base and the V segment lost 3 bases, leaving 6 bases of the junction unmatched. Assay used: immunoSEQ multiplex PCR; TCRdb lists only in-frame clones, some missing. The sample carries around 690,000 clones, about 90% recorded once. A single count supports this clone. Antigen specificity is unknown. The study, taken as a whole, reports: The diversity represented, both genetic and in exposure history, was limited by few donors. Rarefaction analysis demonstrated incomplete sorted-subset sequencing notwithstanding large depth.

The sample consisted of memory CD8+ T cells from PBMCs. Subset denoted: CD45RO+ cells pooled with CCR7-negative TemRA cells. The TCR comes from a man aged 18 to 35 in good health. Some clones in this sample may be carry-over from other donors' samples. The V call is TRBV5-4, the J call TRBJ2-7; 11 positions agree with TRBD2. The CDR3 sequence is CASSWRSGRASYEQYF. The CDR3 coding sequence is TGTGCCAGCAGCTGGCGTAGCGGGAGGGCGTCCTACGAGCAGTACTTC.